Detailed here is one T cell receptor beta chain. Its antigen remains unknown. This sample was taken from a study of T-cell memory formation after mild COVID-19. Study-wide findings and caveats: Specificity for SARS-CoV-2 was not confirmed among the second-wave clones peaking on day 37.

The CDR3 is 13 amino acids. V lost 3 bases to trimming and J lost 2 bases, with 8 bases between them. CDR1 and CDR2 (germline): ENHRY, SYGVKD. Using its own MiXCR run on the 5' RACE reads, TCRdb lists one record per CDR3 protein. The table includes 300,000 to 400,000 distinct CDR3 sequences, approximately 15% detected once. The V call is TRBV10-3, the J call TRBJ2-7, with D tentatively TRBD1 (6 bases). The sample was PBMCs or a T cell subset sorted from them (not recorded which). The TCR originated in a man between 18 and 35 years old who had mild COVID-19 (a few samples of this study predate the infection). Cell type and time point are not known. CDR3 protein: CAISDRGPYEQYV. The CDR3 DNA reads as TGTGCCATCAGTGACAGGGGCCCCTACGAGCAGTACGTC.